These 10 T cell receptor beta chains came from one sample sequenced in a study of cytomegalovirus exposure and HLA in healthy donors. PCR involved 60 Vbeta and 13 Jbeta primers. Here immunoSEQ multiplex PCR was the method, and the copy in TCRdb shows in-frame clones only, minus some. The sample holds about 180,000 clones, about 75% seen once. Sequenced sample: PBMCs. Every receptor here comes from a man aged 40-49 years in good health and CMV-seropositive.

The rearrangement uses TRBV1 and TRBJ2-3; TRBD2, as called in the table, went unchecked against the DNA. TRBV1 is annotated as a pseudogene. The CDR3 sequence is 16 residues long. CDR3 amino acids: CTSSQGLAGSTDTQYF. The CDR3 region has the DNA TGCACCAGCAGCCAGGGTCTAGCGGGCAGCACAGATACGCAGTATTTT.

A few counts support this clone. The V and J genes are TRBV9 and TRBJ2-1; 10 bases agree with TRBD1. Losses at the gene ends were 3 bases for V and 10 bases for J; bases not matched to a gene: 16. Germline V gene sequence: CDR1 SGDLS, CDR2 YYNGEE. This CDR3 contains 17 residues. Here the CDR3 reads CASSAEGSGTGAREQFF. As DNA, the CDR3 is TGTGCCAGCAGCGCCGAAGGCTCCGGGACAGGGGCGCGGGAGCAGTTCTTC.

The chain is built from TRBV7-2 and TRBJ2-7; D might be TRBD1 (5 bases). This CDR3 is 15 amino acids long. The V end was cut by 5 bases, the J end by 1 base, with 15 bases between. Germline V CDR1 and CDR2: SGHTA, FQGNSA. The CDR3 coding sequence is TGTGCCAGCAGCAGGGGTCCTTCTCAATCCTACGAGCAGTACTTC. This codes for CASSRGPSQSYEQYF.

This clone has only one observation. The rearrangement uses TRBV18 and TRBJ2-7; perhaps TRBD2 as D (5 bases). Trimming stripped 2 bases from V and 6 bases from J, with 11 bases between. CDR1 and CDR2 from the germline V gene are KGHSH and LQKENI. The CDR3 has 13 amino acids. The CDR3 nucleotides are TGTGCCAGCTCACCAAGGTCCGGGGTCGAGCAGTACTTC. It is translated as CASSPRSGVEQYF.

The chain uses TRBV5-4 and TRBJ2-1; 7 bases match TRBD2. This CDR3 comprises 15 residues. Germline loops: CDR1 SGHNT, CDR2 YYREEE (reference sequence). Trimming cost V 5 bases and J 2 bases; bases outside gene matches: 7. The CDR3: CASRSGGSPYNEQFF. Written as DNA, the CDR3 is TGTGCCAGCAGATCGGGCGGGAGCCCCTACAATGAGCAGTTCTTC.

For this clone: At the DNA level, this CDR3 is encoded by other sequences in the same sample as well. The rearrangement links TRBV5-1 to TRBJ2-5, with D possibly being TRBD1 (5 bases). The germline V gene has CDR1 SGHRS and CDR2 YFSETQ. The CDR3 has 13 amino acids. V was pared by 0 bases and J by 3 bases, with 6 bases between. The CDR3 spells CASSLVGEETQYF. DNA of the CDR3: TGCGCCAGCAGCTTGGTAGGGGAAGAGACCCAGTACTTC.

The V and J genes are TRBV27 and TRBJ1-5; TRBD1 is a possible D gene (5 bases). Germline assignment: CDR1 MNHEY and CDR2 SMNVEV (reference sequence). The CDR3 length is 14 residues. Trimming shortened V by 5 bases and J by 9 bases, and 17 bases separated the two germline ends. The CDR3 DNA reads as TGTGCCAGCAGTGCCCAGGGCCCAGATAGGCCCCAGCATTTT. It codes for CASSAQGPDRPQHF.

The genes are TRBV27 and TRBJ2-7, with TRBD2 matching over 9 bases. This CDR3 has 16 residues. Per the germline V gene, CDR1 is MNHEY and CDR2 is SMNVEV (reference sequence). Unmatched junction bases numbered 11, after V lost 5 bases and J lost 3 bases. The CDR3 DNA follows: TGTGCCAGCAGTCTCACTGGCGGGAGGGCCGTCTACGAGCAGTACTTC. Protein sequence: CASSLTGGRAVYEQYF.

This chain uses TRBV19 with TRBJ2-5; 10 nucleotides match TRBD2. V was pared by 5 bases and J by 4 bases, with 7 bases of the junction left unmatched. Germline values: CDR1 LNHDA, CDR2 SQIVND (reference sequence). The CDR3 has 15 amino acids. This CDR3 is CASSADRLAGETQYF. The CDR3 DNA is TGTGCCAGTAGTGCAGACCGACTAGCGGGAGAGACCCAGTACTTC. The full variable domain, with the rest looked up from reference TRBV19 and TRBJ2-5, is DGGITQSPKYLFRKEGQNVTLSCEQNLNHDAMYWYRQDPGQGLRLIYYSQIVNDFQKGDIAEGYSVSREKKESFPLTVTSAQKNPTAFYLCASSADRLAGETQYFGPGTRLLVL.

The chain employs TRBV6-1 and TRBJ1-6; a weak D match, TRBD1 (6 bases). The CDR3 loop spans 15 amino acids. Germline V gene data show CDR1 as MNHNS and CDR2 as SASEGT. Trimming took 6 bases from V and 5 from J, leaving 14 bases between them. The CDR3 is CASRKTGPHNSPLHF. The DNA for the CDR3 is TGTGCCAGCAGGAAAACAGGGCCTCATAATTCACCCCTCCACTTT.